This T cell receptor (beta chain) came from a study of T cell responses to AZD1222 COVID-19 vaccine. The data were produced by immunoSEQ multiplex PCR, yet TCRdb's version contains in-frame clones alone and is incomplete. The sample has over 95,000 clones, 80% to 95% seen once. The ends were cut back, 11 bases at V and 1 base at J, with 14 bases in the middle. The CDR3 totals 13 residues. Germline lookup yields CDR1 MDHEN and CDR2 SYDVKM. The material sequenced was peripheral blood, taken on day 0 of AZD1222 vaccination. The rearrangement joins TRBV28 to TRBJ2-5, with D perhaps TRBD1 (7 bases). The TCR comes from an adult in good health. The CDR3 here is CAGNQGGQETQYF. The CDR3, as DNA: TGTGCCGGCAACCAGGGGGGCCAAGAGACCCAGTACTTC.